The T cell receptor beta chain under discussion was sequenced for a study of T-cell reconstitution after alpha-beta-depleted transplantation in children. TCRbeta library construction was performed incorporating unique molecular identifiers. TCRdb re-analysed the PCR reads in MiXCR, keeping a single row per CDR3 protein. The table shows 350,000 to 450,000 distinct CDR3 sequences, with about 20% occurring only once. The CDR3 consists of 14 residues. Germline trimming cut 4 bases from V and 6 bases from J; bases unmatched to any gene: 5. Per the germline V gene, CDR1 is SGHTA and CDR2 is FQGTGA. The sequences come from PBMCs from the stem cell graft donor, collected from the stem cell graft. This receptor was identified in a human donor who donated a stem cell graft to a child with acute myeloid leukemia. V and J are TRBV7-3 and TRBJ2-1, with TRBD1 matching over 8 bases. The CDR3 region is CASSSNRGSNEQFF. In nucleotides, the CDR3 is TGTGCCAGCAGCTCTAACAGGGGGAGCAATGAGCAGTTCTTC.